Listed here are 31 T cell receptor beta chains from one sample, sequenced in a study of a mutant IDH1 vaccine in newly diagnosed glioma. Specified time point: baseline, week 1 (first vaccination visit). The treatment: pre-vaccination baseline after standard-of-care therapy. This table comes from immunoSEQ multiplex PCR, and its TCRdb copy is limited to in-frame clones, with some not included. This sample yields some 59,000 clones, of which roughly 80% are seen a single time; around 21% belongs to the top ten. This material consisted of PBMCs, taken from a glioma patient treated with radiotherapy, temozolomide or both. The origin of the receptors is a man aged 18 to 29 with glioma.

Here the CDR3 reads CAWSPTGEAFF. For the CDR3, the DNA is TGTGCCTGGAGTCCTACAGGGGAAGCTTTCTTT. This chain joins TRBV30 and TRBJ1-1, with D possibly TRBD1 on 6 matching bases. Germline loops: CDR1 GTSNPN, CDR2 SVGIG (reference sequence). Deletions cut 2 bases from V and 8 bases from J, with 9 bases between. The CDR3 is 11 amino acids. Full variable domain (outside the CDR3, taken from reference TRBV30 and TRBJ1-1): SQTIHQWPATLVQPVGSPLSLECTVEGTSNPNLYWYRQAAGRGLQLLFYSVGIGQISSEVPQNLSASRPQDRQFILSSKKLLLSDSGFYLCAWSPTGEAFFGQGTRLTVV.

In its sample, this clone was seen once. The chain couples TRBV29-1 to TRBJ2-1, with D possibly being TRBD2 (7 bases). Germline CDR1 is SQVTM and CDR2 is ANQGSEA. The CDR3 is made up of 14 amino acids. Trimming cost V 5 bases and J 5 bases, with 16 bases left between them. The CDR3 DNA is TGCAGCGTTCTGGGGGGGGCCGTGAACAATGAGCAGTTCTTC. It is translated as CSVLGGAVNNEQFF.

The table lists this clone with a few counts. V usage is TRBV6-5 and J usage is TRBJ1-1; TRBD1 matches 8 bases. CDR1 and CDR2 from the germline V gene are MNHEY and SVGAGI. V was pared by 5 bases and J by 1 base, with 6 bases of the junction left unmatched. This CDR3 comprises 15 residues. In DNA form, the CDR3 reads TGTGCCAGCAGTCCACCGGACAGGGAGAACACTGAAGCTTTCTTT. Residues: CASSPPDRENTEAFF.

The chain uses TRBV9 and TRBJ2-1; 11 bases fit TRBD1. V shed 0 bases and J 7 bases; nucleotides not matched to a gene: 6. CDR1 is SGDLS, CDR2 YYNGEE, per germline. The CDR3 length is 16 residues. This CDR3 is CASSVVGQGARNEQFF. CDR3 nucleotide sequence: TGTGCCAGCAGCGTAGTAGGACAGGGGGCGCGGAATGAGCAGTTCTTC.

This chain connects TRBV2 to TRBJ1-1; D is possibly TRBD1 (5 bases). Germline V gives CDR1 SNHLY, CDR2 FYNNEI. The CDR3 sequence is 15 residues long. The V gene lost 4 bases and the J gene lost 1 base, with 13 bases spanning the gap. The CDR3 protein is CASSGVGQGNTEAFF. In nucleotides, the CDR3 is TGTGCCAGCAGTGGTGTGGGGCAAGGGAACACTGAAGCTTTCTTT. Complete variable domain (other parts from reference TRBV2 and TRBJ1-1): EPEVTQTPSHQVTQMGQEVILRCVPISNHLYFYWYRQILGQKVEFLVSFYNNEISEKSEIFDDQFSVERPDGSNFTLKIRSTKLEDSAMYFCASSGVGQGNTEAFFGQGTRLTVV.

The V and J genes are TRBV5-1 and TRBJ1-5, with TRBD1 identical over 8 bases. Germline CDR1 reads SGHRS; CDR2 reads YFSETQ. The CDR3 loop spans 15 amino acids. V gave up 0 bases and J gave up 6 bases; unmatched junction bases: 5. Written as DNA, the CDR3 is TGCGCCAGCAGCTTGGGTCAGGGGGCGCGTCAGCCCCAGCATTTT. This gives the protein CASSLGQGARQPQHF.

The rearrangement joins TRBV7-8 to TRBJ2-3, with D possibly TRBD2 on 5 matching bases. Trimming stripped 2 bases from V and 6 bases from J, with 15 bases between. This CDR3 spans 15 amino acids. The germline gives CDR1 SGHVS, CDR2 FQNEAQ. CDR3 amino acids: CASSLRRNLRDTQYF. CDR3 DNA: TGTGCCAGCAGCTTAAGGAGGAACCTGAGGGATACGCAGTATTTT.

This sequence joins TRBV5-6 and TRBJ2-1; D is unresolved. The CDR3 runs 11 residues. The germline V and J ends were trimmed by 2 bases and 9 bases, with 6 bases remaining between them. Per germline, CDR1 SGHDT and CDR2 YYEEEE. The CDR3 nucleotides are TGTGCCAGCAGCTTTGTGCGTGAGCAGTTCTTC. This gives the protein CASSFVREQFF.

In DNA, the CDR3 is TGCGCCAGCAGACAAACGACTGGAGCCCCATTAGCTTTCTTT. This translates into CASRQTTGAPLAFF. The chain carries TRBV4-1 and TRBJ1-1; D remains ambiguous. Germline values: CDR1 MGHRA, CDR2 YSYEKL. Trimming took off 6 bases at V and 10 bases at J, with 21 bases between the two ends. The CDR3 runs 14 residues.

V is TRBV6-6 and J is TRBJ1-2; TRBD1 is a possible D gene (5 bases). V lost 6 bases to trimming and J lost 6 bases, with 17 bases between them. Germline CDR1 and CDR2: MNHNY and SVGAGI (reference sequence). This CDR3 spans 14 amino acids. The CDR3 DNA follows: TGTGCCAGCAGATCCACAGGTTTCGGGGATGGCTACACCTTC. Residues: CASRSTGFGDGYTF.

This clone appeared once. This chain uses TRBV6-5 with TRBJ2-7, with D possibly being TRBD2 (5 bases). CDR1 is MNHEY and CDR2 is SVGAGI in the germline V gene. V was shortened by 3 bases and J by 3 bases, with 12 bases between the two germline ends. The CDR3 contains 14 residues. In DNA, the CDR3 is TGTGCCAGCAGTTATACTCGGACTCGCTACGAGCAGTACTTC. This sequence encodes CASSYTRTRYEQYF.

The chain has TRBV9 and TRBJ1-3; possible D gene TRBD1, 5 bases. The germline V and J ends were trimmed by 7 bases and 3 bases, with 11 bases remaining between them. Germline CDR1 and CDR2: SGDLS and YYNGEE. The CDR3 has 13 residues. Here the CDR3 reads CASSGTLGNTIYF. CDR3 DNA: TGTGCCAGCTCTGGGACCCTTGGAAACACCATATATTTT.

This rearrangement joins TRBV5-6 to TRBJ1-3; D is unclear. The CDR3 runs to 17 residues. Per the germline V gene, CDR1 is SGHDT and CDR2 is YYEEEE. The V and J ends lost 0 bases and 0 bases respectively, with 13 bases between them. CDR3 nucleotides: TGTGCCAGCAGCTTGGGGCAGGCCCTTGACTCTGGAAACACCATATATTTT. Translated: CASSLGQALDSGNTIYF.

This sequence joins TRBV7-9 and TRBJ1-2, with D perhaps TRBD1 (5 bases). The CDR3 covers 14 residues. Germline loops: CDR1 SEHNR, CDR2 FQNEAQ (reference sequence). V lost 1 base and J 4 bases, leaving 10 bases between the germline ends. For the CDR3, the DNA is TGTGCCAGCAGCTTAGGCACAGGCCTCTATGGCTACACCTTC. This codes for CASSLGTGLYGYTF.

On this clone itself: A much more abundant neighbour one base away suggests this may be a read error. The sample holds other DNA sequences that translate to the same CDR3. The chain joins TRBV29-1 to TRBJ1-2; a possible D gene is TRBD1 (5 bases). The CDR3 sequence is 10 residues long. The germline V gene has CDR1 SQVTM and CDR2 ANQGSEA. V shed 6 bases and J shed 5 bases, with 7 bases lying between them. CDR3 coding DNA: TGCAGCGTAGCAGGGTATGGCTACACCTTC. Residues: CSVAGYGYTF.

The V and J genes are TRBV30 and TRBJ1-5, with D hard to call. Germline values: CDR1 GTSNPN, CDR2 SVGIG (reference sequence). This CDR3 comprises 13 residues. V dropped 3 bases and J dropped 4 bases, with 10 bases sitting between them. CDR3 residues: CAWSRGFNQPQHF. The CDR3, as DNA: TGTGCCTGGAGCCGTGGATTTAATCAGCCCCAGCATTTT. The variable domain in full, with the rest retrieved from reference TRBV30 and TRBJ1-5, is SQTIHQWPATLVQPVGSPLSLECTVEGTSNPNLYWYRQAAGRGLQLLFYSVGIGQISSEVPQNLSASRPQDRQFILSSKKLLLSDSGFYLCAWSRGFNQPQHFGDGTRLSIL.

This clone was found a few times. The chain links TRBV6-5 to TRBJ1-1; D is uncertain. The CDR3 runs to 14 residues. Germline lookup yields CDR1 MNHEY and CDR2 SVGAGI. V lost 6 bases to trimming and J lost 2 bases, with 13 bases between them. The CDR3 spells CASRIDGVNTEAFF. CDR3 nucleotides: TGTGCCAGCAGGATAGACGGCGTAAACACTGAAGCTTTCTTT.

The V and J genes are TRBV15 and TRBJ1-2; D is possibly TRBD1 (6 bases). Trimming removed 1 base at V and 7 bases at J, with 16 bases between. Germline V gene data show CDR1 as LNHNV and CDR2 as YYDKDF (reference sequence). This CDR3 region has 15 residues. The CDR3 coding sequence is TGTGCCACCAGCAGAGTAACAGGGTTGGCTGGTGGCTACACCTTC. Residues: CATSRVTGLAGGYTF.

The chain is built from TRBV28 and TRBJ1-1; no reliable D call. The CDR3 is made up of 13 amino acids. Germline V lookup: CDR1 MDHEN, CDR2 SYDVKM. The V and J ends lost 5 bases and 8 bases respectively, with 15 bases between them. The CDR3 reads CASSLTSLPEAFF. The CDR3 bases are TGTGCCAGCAGTCTGACAAGTTTACCAGAAGCTTTCTTT.

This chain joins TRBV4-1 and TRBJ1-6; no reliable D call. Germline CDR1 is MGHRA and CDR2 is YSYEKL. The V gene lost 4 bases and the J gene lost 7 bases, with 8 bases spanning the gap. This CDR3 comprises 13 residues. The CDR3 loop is CASSPSPNSPLHF. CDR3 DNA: TGCGCCAGCAGCCCCTCCCCGAATTCACCCCTCCACTTT.

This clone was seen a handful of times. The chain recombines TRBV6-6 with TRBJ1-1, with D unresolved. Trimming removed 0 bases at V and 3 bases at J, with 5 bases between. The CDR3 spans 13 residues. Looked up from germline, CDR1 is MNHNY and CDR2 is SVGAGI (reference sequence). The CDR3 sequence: CASSYSTYTEAFF. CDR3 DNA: TGTGCCAGCAGTTACTCCACTTACACTGAAGCTTTCTTT.

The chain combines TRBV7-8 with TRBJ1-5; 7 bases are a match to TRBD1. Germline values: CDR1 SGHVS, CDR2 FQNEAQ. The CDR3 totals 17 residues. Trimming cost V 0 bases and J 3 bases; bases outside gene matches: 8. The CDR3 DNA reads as TGTGCCAGCAGCTTAGCGCTAGCAGGACAGGACAATCAGCCCCAGCATTTT. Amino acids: CASSLALAGQDNQPQHF.

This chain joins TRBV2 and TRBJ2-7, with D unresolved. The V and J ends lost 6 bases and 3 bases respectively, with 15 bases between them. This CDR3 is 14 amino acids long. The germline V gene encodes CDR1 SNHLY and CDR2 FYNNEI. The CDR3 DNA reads TGTGCCAGCAGCGGCAGGACGGTTGACTACGAGCAGTACTTC. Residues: CASSGRTVDYEQYF.

The DNA of the CDR3 is TGTGCCAGCAGCCGCCTACTCAATCAGCCCCAGCATTTT. It translates to CASSRLLNQPQHF. V is TRBV7-2 and J is TRBJ1-5; D is uncertain. The germline gives CDR1 SGHTA, CDR2 FQGNSA. V lost 5 bases and J 3 bases, leaving 8 bases between the germline ends. The CDR3 is 13 amino acids.

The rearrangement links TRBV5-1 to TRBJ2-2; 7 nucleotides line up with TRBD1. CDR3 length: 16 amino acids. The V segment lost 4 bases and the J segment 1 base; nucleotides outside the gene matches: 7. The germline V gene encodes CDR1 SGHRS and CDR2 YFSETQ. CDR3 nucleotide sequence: TGCGCCAGCAGCACACGACAGGGCTTGAACACCGGGGAGCTGTTTTTT. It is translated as CASSTRQGLNTGELFF. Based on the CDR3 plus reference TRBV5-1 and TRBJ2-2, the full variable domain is KAGVTQTPRYLIKTRGQQVTLSCSPISGHRSVSWYQQTPGQGLQFLFEYFSETQRNKGNFPGRFSGRQFSNSRSEMNVSTLELGDSALYLCASSTRQGLNTGELFFGEGSRLTVL.

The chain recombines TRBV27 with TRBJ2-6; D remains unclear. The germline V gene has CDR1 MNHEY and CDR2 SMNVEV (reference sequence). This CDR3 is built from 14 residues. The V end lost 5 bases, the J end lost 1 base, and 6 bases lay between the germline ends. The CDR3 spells CASSPRSGANVLTF. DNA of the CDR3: TGTGCCAGCAGTCCACGGTCTGGGGCCAACGTCCTGACTTTC.

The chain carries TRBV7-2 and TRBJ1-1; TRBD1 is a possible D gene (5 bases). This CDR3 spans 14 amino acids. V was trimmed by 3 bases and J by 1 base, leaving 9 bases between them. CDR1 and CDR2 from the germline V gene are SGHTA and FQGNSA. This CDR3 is CASSLSGPNTEAFF. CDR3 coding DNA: TGTGCCAGCAGCTTGTCGGGGCCGAACACTGAAGCTTTCTTT. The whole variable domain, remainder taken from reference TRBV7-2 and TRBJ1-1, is GAGVSQSPSNKVTEKGKDVELRCDPISGHTALYWYRQSLGQGLEFLIYFQGNSAPDKSGLPSDRFSAERTGGSVSTLTIQRTQQEDSAVYLCASSLSGPNTEAFFGQGTRLTVV.

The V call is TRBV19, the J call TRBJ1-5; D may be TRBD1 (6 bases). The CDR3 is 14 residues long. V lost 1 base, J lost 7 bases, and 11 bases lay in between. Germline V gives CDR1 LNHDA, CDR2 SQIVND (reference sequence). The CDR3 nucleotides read TGTGCCAGTAGTATAGTCCCAGGGGACCAGCCCCAGCATTTT. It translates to CASSIVPGDQPQHF.

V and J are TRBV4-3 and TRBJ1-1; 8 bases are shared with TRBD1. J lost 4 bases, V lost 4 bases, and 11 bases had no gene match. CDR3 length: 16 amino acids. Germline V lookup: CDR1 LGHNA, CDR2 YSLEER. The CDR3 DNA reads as TGCGCCAGCAGCCCATCTTTCCAGGGGGCAAGCACTGAAGCTTTCTTT. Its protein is CASSPSFQGASTEAFF.

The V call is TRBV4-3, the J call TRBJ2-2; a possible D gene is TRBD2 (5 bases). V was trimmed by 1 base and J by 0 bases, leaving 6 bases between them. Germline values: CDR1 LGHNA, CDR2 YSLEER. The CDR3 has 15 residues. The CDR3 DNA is TGCGCCAGCAGCCAAGTCGGGACGAACACCGGGGAGCTGTTTTTT. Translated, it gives CASSQVGTNTGELFF.

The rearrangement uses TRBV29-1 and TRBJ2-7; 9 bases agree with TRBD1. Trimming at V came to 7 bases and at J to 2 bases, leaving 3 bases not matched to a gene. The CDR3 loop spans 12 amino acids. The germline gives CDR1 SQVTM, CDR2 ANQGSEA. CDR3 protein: CSARQGAYEQYF. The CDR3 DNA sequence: TGCAGCGCGAGACAGGGGGCCTACGAGCAGTACTTC.